In its sample, the clone carrying this TCR beta chain was seen many times. Template material for amplifying TCR beta CDR3 regions consisted of RNA transcripts. A set of HTBI primers served as the primers for a first-round RT-PCR of the TCR CDR3. TCRdb reprocessed the multiplex PCR reads via MiXCR and lists one record per CDR3 protein. The sample lists 450,000 to 700,000 distinct CDR3 sequences, 35% to 55% occurring once. The entry originates in a study of T cells in Graves' hyperthyroidism and ophthalmopathy. The source material was peripheral blood or thyroid tissue (not recorded which). This sequence originates from an adult woman with Graves' disease, either hyperthyroidism or ophthalmopathy (not recorded which).

The CDR3 region is CASSLEGVLYNSPLHF. DNA for the CDR3: TGCGCCAGCAGCTTGGAAGGGGTACTGTATAATTCACCCCTCCACTTT. This chain uses TRBV5-1 with TRBJ1-6; D is possibly TRBD1 (5 bases). The CDR3 covers 16 residues. Trimming took off 0 bases at V and 4 bases at J, with 11 bases between the two ends. The V gene's germline CDR1 is SGHRS and CDR2 YFSETQ.